This T cell receptor beta chain was sequenced during a study of blood T cell repertoires in COVID-19. Overall study context: Sample material is recorded as cDNA or gDNA derived from T cells, B-cell-depleted T cells, or PBMCs.

This CDR3 contains 12 residues. The germline CDR1 and CDR2 sequences are LNHDA and SQIVND (reference sequence). Trimming took off 3 bases at V and 8 bases at J, with 10 bases between the two ends. All enrollees were about 18 to 89 years old and from about 25 US areas. Two negative PCRs, clearance, or symptom resolution had been documented for recovered Cohort 3 donors. Authors' methods: Estimation of nucleated cell counts was performed using reference gene primer amplification. The data were produced by immunoSEQ multiplex PCR, yet TCRdb's version contains in-frame clones alone and is incomplete. V and J calls and clone size are those listed in that table; D and trimming were worked out from the DNA. The sample contains a few hundred thousand clones, 70% to 90% of which appear only once.

The clonotype comes from a young man who had recovered from COVID-19. Sequenced material: PBMCs or T cells enriched from blood (not recorded which). The chain is built from TRBV19 and TRBJ1-1; D not certain. CDR3 nucleotide sequence: TGTGCCAGTAGTATGGGCCGGCAGGAAGCTTTCTTT. Translation gives CASSMGRQEAFF.